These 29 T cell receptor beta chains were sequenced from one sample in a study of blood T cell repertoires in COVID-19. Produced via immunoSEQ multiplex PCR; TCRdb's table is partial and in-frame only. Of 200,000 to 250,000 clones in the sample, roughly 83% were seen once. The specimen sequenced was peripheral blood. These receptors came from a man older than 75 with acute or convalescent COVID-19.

CDR3 in DNA: TGCGCCAGCAGCCAAGACGGCTATGGCTACACCTTC. It is translated as CASSQDGYGYTF. This chain uses TRBV4-1 with TRBJ1-2; unclear D gene. V dropped 0 bases and J dropped 4 bases, with 3 bases sitting between them. There are 12 residues in the CDR3. Per the germline V gene, CDR1 is MGHRA and CDR2 is YSYEKL.

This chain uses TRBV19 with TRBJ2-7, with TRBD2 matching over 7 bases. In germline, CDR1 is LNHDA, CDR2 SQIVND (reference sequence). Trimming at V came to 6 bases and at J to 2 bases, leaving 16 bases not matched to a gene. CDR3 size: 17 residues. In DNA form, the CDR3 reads TGTGCCAGTAGCCTCACATGGGGGGGAGCGTACCCCTACGAGCAGTACTTC. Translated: CASSLTWGGAYPYEQYF.

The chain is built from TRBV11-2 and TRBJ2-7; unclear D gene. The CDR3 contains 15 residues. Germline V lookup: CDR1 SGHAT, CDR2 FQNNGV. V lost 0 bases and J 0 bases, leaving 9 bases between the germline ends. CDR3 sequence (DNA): TGTGCCAGCAGCTTAGATTTTAGCTACTCCTACGAGCAGTACTTC. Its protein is CASSLDFSYSYEQYF.

Here the CDR3 DNA reads TGTGCCAGCAGCCAAGATCTGGACTCCCACGCCCCAGATACGCAGTATTTT. This sequence encodes CASSQDLDSHAPDTQYF. The chain employs TRBV3-1 (or the pseudogene TRBV3-2) and TRBJ2-3; possibly TRBD2 for D (5 bases). The CDR3 runs 17 residues. Trimming left V 0 bases short and J 4 bases short, with 17 bases between. CDR1 is LGHDT, CDR2 YNNKEL, per germline (reference sequence).

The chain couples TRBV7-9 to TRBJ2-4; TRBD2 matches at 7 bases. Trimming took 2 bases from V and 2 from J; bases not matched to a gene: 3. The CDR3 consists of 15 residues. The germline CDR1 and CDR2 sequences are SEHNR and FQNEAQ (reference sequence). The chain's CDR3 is CASSLTGGTKNIQYF. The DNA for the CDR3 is TGTGCCAGCAGCTTAACGGGAGGAACCAAAAACATTCAGTACTTC.

The chain's CDR3 is CASSPWGGADTEAFF. The CDR3 nucleotides read TGTGCCAGTAGTCCTTGGGGAGGGGCTGACACTGAAGCTTTCTTT. The chain couples TRBV19 to TRBJ1-1, with D possibly matching TRBD1 (5 bases). V was pared by 5 bases and J by 3 bases, with 16 bases between. Per the germline V gene, CDR1 is LNHDA and CDR2 is SQIVND (reference sequence). The CDR3 sequence is 15 residues long.

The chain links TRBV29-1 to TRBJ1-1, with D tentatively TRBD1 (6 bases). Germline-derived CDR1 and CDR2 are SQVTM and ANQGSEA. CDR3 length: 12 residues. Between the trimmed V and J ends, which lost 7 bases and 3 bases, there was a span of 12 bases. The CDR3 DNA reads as TGCAGCGCAATGCCAGGGGACACTGAAGCTTTCTTT. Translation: CSAMPGDTEAFF.

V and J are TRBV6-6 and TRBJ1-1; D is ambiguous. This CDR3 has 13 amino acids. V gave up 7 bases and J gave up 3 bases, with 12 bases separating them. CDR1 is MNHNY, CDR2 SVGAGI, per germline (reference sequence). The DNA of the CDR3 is TGTGCCAGCACCAGGACTGAGTACACTGAAGCTTTCTTT. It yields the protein CASTRTEYTEAFF.

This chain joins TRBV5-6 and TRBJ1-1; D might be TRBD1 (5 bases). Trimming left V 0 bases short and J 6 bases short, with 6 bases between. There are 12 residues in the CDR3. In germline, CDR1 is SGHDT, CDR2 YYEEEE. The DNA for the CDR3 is TGTGCCAGCAGCTTGGAGACAGCTGAAGCTTTCTTT. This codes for CASSLETAEAFF.

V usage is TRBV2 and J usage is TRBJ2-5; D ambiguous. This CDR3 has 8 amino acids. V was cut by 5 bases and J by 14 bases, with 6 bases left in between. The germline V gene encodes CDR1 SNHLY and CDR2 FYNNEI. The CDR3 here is CASSPDYF. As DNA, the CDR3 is TGTGCCAGCAGTCCAGATTACTTC.

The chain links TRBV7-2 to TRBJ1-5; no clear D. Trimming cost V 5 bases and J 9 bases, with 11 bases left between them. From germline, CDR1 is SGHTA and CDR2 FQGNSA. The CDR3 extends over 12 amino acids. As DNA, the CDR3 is TGTGCCAGCAGCGCGCCTGCAGGGCCCCAGCATTTT. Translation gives CASSAPAGPQHF.

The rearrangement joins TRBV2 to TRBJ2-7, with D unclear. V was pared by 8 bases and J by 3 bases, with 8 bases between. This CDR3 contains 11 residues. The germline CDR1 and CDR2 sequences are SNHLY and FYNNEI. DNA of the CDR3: TGTGCCAGCGCCAGGTTCTACGAGCAGTACTTC. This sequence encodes CASARFYEQYF. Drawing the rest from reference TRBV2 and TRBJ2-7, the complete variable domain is EPEVTQTPSHQVTQMGQEVILRCVPISNHLYFYWYRQILGQKVEFLVSFYNNEISEKSEIFDDQFSVERPDGSNFTLKIRSTKLEDSAMYFCASARFYEQYFGPGTRLTVT.

The CDR3 DNA follows: TGTGCCAGCATTCAGTCTTACTCTGGGGCCAACGTCCTGACTTTC. Its protein is CASIQSYSGANVLTF. This chain connects TRBV2 to TRBJ2-6, with no clear D. CDR3 length: 15 residues. CDR1 is SNHLY, CDR2 FYNNEI, per germline. The V gene lost 7 bases and the J gene lost 0 bases, with 10 bases spanning the gap.

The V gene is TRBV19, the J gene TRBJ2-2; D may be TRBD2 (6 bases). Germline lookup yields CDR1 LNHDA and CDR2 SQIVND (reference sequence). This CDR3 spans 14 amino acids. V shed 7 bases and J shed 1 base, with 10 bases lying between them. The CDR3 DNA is TGTGCCAGTAAGGAGGGGCGGAACACCGGGGAGCTGTTTTTT. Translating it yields CASKEGRNTGELFF.

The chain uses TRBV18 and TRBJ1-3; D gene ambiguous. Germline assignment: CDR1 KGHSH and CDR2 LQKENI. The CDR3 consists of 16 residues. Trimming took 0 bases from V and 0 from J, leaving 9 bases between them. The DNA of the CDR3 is TGTGCCAGCTCACCACCGGGAGTACGCTCTGGAAACACCATATATTTT. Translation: CASSPPGVRSGNTIYF.

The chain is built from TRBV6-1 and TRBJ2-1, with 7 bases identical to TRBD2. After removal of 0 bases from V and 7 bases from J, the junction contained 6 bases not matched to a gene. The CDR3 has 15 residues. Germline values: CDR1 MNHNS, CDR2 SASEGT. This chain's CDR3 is CASSEARGRANEQFF. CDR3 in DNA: TGTGCCAGCAGTGAAGCTAGAGGGAGGGCAAATGAGCAGTTCTTC.

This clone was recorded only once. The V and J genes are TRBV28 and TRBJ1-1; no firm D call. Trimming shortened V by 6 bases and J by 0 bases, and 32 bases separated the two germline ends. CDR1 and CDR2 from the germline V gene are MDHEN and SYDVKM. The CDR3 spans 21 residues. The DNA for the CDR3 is TGTGCCAGCAGCAGACCGATCCCCCCGGGTTATACGACCCGGGTGAACACTGAAGCTTTCTTT. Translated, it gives CASSRPIPPGYTTRVNTEAFF.

CDR3 protein: CASSLGTLGGTDTQYF. Written as DNA, the CDR3 is TGCGCCAGCAGCTTGGGGACCCTAGGGGGCACAGATACGCAGTATTTT. This chain links TRBV5-1 with TRBJ2-3; D may be TRBD1 (5 bases). Germline lookup yields CDR1 SGHRS and CDR2 YFSETQ. The V and J ends lost 0 bases and 1 base respectively, with 12 bases between them. The CDR3 runs 16 residues.

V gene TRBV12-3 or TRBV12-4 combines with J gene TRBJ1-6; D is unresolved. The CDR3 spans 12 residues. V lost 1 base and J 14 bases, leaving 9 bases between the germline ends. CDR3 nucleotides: TGTGCCAGCAGTTTAGAACGAGGGTCCCTCCACTTT. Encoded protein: CASSLERGSLHF.

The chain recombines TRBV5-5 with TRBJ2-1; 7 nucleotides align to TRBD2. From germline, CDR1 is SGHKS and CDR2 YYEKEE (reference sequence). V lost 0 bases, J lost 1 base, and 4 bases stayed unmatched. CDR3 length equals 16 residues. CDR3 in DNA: TGTGCCAGCAGCTTGGATGGCGGGGGTTCCTACAATGAGCAGTTCTTC. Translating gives CASSLDGGGSYNEQFF.

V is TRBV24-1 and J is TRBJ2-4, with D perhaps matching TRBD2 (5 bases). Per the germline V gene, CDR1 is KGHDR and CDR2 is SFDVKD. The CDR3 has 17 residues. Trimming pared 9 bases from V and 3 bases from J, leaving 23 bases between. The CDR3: CATHLAPGGKDKNIQYF. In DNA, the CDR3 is TGTGCCACCCACCTAGCCCCAGGAGGAAAGGACAAAAACATTCAGTACTTC.

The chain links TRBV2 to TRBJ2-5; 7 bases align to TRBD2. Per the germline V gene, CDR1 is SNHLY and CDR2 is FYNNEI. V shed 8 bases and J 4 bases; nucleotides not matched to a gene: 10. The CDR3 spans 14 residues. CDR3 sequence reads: CASARASGRETQYF. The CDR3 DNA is TGTGCCAGCGCCAGGGCTAGCGGACGAGAGACCCAGTACTTC.

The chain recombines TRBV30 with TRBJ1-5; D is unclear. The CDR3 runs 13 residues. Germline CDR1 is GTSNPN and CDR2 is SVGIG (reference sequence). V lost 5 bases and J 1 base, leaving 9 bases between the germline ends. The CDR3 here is CAWGEESNQPQHF. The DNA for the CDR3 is TGTGCCTGGGGCGAGGAGAGCAATCAGCCCCAGCATTTT.

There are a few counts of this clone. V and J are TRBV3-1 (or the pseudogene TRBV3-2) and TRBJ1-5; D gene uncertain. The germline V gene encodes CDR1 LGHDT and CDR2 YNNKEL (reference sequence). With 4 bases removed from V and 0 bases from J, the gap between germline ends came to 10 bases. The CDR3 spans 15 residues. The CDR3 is CASSPLGGSNQPQHF. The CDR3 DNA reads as TGTGCCAGCAGCCCGCTCGGAGGTAGCAATCAGCCCCAGCATTTT.

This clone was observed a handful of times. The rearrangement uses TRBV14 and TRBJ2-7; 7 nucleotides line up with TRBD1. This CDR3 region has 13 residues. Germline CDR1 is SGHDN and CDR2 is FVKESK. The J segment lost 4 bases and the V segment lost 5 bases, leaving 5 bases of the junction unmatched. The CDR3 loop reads CASSSGTAYEQYF. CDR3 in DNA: TGTGCCAGCAGCTCCGGGACAGCATACGAGCAGTACTTC. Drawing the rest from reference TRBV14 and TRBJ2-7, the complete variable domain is EAGVTQFPSHSVIEKGQTVTLRCDPISGHDNLYWYRRVMGKEIKFLLHFVKESKQDESGMPNNRFLAERTGGTYSTLKVQPAELEDSGVYFCASSSGTAYEQYFGPGTRLTVT.

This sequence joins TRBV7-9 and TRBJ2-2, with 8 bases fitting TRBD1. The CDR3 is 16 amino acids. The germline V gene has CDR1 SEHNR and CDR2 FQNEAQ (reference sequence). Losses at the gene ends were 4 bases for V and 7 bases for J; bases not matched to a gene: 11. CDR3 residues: CASSSTGAQGIGELFF. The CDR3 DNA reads TGTGCCAGCAGCTCGACAGGGGCCCAAGGGATCGGGGAGCTGTTTTTT. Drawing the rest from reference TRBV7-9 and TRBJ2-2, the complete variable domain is DTGVSQNPRHKITKRGQNVTFRCDPISEHNRLYWYRQTLGQGPEFLTYFQNEAQLEKSRLLSDRFSAERPKGSFSTLEIQRTEQGDSAMYLCASSSTGAQGIGELFFGEGSRLTVL.

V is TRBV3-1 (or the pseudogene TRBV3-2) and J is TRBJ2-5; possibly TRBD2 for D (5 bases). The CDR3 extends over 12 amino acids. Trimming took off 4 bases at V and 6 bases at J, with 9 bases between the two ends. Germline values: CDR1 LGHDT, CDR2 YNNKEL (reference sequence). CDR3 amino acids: CASSLVGKTQYF. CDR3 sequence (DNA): TGTGCCAGCAGCCTCGTCGGGAAGACCCAGTACTTC.

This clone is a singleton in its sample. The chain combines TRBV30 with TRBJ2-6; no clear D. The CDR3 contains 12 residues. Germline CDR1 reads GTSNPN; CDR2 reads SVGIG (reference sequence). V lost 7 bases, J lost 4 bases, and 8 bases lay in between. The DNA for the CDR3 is TGTGCCTTTCGTATAGGGGCCAACGTCCTGACTTTC. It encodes CAFRIGANVLTF.

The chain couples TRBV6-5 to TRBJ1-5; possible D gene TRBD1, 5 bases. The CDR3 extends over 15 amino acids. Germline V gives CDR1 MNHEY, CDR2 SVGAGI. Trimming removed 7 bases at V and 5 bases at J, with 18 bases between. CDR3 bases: TGTGCCAGCACCCTGAATCTGGGGGGGGATCAGCCCCAGCATTTT. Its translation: CASTLNLGGDQPQHF.